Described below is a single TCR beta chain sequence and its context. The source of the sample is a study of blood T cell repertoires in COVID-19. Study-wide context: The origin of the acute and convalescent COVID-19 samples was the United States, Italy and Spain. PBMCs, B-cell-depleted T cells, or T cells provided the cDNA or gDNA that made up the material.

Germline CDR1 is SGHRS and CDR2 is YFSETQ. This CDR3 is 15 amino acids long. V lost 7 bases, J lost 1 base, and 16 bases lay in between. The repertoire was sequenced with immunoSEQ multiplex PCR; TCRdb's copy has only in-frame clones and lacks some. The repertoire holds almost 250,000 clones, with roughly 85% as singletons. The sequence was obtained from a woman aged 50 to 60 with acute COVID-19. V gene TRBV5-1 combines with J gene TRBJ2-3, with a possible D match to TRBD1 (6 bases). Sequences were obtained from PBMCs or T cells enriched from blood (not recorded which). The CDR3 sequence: CASDLTGTGTDTQYF. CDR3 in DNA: TGCGCCAGCGATCTGACAGGAACCGGCACAGATACGCAGTATTTT.